These 23 T cell receptor beta chains share one sample of origin, sequenced in a study of cytomegalovirus exposure and HLA in healthy donors. A multiplex PCR was run with 60 Vbeta primers and 13 Jbeta primers. The protocol was immunoSEQ multiplex PCR, while the TCRdb copy is restricted to in-frame clones and leaves out a portion. The sample includes some 150,000 clones, 82% of them seen just once. Sequenced material: PBMCs. These TCRs come from a male donor in good health and CMV-seronegative.

The chain is built from TRBV6-5 and TRBJ1-5; no reliable D call. Germline values: CDR1 MNHEY, CDR2 SVGAGI. The CDR3 is 14 residues long. Trimming left V 0 bases short and J 7 bases short, with 10 bases between. CDR3 residues: CASSYSNLEQPQHF. In nucleotides, the CDR3 is TGTGCCAGCAGTTACTCGAATTTAGAGCAGCCCCAGCATTTT.

This clone was picked up a small number of times. The chain is built from TRBV19 and TRBJ2-2; tentative D call: TRBD2 (6 bases). With 7 bases removed from V and 1 base from J, the gap between germline ends came to 28 bases. CDR3 size: 20 residues. Germline V lookup: CDR1 LNHDA, CDR2 SQIVND (reference sequence). CDR3 bases: TGTGCCAGTAAGCCAGATACGGGAGTTCGTACTGTCGGGAACACCGGGGAGCTGTTTTTT. Its protein is CASKPDTGVRTVGNTGELFF.

This clone was recorded a few times. V is TRBV5-5 and J is TRBJ2-4, with 9 bases aligning to TRBD1. The CDR3 runs to 14 residues. V lost 5 bases, J lost 6 bases, and 6 bases stayed unmatched. The germline V gene encodes CDR1 SGHKS and CDR2 YYEKEE (reference sequence). CDR3 DNA: TGTGCCAGCAGGCCTACAGGGGGCGGAAACATTCAGTACTTC. It is translated as CASRPTGGGNIQYF.

This chain joins TRBV27 and TRBJ2-5; 11 bases align to TRBD2. The last part of the DNA fits TRBJ2-7 better; the J call may be wrong. Germline V gives CDR1 MNHEY, CDR2 SMNVEV (reference sequence). This CDR3 is built from 17 residues. Here the CDR3 reads CASSLSVLSGGAYEQYF. Here the CDR3 DNA reads TGTGCCAGCAGTTTATCCGTGCTTAGCGGGGGGGCTTACGAGCAGTACTTC.

The chain uses TRBV28 and TRBJ1-4; D unresolved. The CDR3 spans 12 residues. Trimming cost V 5 bases and J 13 bases, with 14 bases left between them. CDR1 and CDR2 from the germline V gene are MDHEN and SYDVKM. This CDR3 is CASSTLGVALFF. CDR3 nucleotides: TGTGCCAGCAGTACCCTTGGTGTGGCACTGTTTTTT. The variable domain in full, completed from reference TRBV28 and TRBJ1-4, reads DVKVTQSSRYLVKRTGEKVFLECVQDMDHENMFWYRQDPGLGLRLIYFSYDVKMKEKGDIPEGYSVSREKKERFSLILESASTNQTSMYLCASSTLGVALFFGSGTQLSVL.

The V gene is TRBV5-1, the J gene TRBJ2-5; 8 bases match TRBD1. The CDR3 length is 14 residues. V lost 6 bases to trimming and J lost 5 bases; unmatched junction nucleotides: 9. CDR1 and CDR2 (germline): SGHRS, YFSETQ. CDR3 protein: CASNGQGVLETQYF. CDR3 coding DNA: TGCGCCAGCAACGGACAGGGCGTGTTGGAGACCCAGTACTTC.

The chain links TRBV15 to TRBJ1-5; D remains ambiguous. Trimming shortened V by 0 bases and J by 2 bases, and 17 bases separated the two germline ends. In germline, CDR1 is LNHNV, CDR2 YYDKDF (reference sequence). The length of the CDR3 is 18 residues. The CDR3 loop is CATSRDLSVDAGNQPQHF. CDR3 in DNA: TGTGCCACCAGCAGAGATCTTTCGGTAGATGCTGGCAATCAGCCCCAGCATTTT.

The chain recombines TRBV27 with TRBJ2-7, with 8 bases aligning to TRBD2. The CDR3 consists of 16 residues. The V gene end was trimmed by 6 bases and the J gene end by 1 base; junction bases not matched to a gene: 11. Germline V gene sequence: CDR1 MNHEY, CDR2 SMNVEV (reference sequence). The CDR3 nucleotides read TGTGCCAGCAGGGATCCAAGCGGGAGTACGTCCTACGAGCAGTACTTC. Protein product: CASRDPSGSTSYEQYF.

This clone has more than one count but fewer than ten. The chain combines TRBV10-3 with TRBJ1-2; a weak D match, TRBD1 (6 bases). The CDR3 loop spans 10 amino acids. Germline-derived CDR1 and CDR2 are ENHRY and SYGVKD. Deletions cut 11 bases from V and 6 bases from J, with 10 bases between. The DNA for the CDR3 is TGTGCCGCCCAGGGGAATGGCTACACCTTC. Its protein is CAAQGNGYTF.

This chain connects TRBV7-2 to TRBJ1-2, with a weak D call TRBD1 (5 bases). V lost 1 base and J lost 3, with 9 bases in between. The germline CDR1 and CDR2 sequences are SGHTA and FQGNSA. CDR3 length: 14 amino acids. DNA for the CDR3: TGTGCCAGCAGCTTAGTGCCGGGGGACTATGGCTACACCTTC. The encoded protein is CASSLVPGDYGYTF.

The gene calls are TRBV11-1 and TRBJ2-1; 8 bases map to TRBD2. The CDR3 loop spans 15 amino acids. J gave up 8 bases and V 4 bases, and 10 bases lay outside the gene matches. Per the germline V gene, CDR1 is SGHAT and CDR2 is FQDESV (reference sequence). The CDR3 DNA follows: TGTGCCAGCAGCTACGAGGGCGGGAGGCACCATGAGCAGTTCTTC. Protein: CASSYEGGRHHEQFF. Supplemented by reference TRBV11-1 and TRBJ2-1, the full variable domain reads EAEVAQSPRYKITEKSQAVAFWCDPISGHATLYWYRQILGQGPELLVQFQDESVVDDSQLPKDRFSAERLKGVDSTLKIQPAELGDSAMYLCASSYEGGRHHEQFFGPGTRLTVL.

This chain joins TRBV28 and TRBJ1-5; D possibly corresponds to TRBD1 (5 bases). The germline CDR1 and CDR2 sequences are MDHEN and SYDVKM. Trimming left V 7 bases short and J 5 bases short, with 15 bases between. This CDR3 has 14 residues. In DNA form, the CDR3 reads TGTGCCAGCACCTCATGGGGCACGGATCAGCCCCAGCATTTT. Protein product: CASTSWGTDQPQHF.

The chain combines TRBV10-3 with TRBJ2-5; TRBD2 matches at 10 bases. This CDR3 has 18 residues. Trimming removed 4 bases from V and 2 bases from J; junction bases left unmatched: 13. Germline assignment: CDR1 ENHRY and CDR2 SYGVKD. The CDR3 protein is CAISGVPSGSIGQETQYF. DNA for the CDR3: TGTGCCATCAGTGGTGTGCCTAGCGGGAGTATAGGGCAAGAGACCCAGTACTTC.

This clone was detected a few times. A read error may produce the germline difference seen at one junction end. The gene calls are TRBV2 and TRBJ2-3; 7 positions match TRBD2. Germline CDR1 reads SNHLY; CDR2 reads FYNNEI. CDR3 length equals 14 residues. CDR3 protein: CASSEGTNTDTQYF. The CDR3 nucleotides read TGTGCCAGCAGCGAAGGGACTAACACAGATACGCAGTATTTT.

V gene TRBV2 combines with J gene TRBJ2-2, with 7 positions matching TRBD2. Germline CDR1 and CDR2: SNHLY and FYNNEI. J lost 0 bases, V lost 8 bases, and 9 bases had no gene match. The CDR3 spans 16 residues. The CDR3 DNA reads TGTGCCAGCTCGAGACTAGCTTTGGCGAACACCGGGGAGCTGTTTTTT. As protein: CASSRLALANTGELFF.

This clone was counted between two and nine times. The rearrangement links TRBV19 to TRBJ2-3; 9 bases map to TRBD2. V shed 8 bases and J 6 bases; nucleotides not matched to a gene: 9. This CDR3 is built from 14 residues. From germline, CDR1 is LNHDA and CDR2 SQIVND (reference sequence). The CDR3 is CASEDAGGVDTQYF. In DNA, the CDR3 is TGTGCCAGTGAGGATGCGGGAGGGGTGGATACGCAGTATTTT. The full variable domain, its missing parts supplied by reference TRBV19 and TRBJ2-3, is DGGITQSPKYLFRKEGQNVTLSCEQNLNHDAMYWYRQDPGQGLRLIYYSQIVNDFQKGDIAEGYSVSREKKESFPLTVTSAQKNPTAFYLCASEDAGGVDTQYFGPGTRLTVL.

This clone was counted once. The chain carries TRBV28 and TRBJ2-7, with 9 bases that match TRBD2. Germline CDR1 and CDR2: MDHEN and SYDVKM. The CDR3 contains 15 residues. The trim removed 5 bases at V and 0 bases at J, leaving 5 bases unmatched. DNA for the CDR3: TGTGCCAGCAGTGCAGCGGGAGGACCCTCCTACGAGCAGTACTTC. Its protein product is CASSAAGGPSYEQYF.

The chain combines TRBV5-1 with TRBJ2-2; 14 bases line up with TRBD2. Unmatched junction bases numbered 2, after V lost 7 bases and J lost 0 bases. The CDR3 is 16 residues long. Germline CDR1 is SGHRS and CDR2 is YFSETQ. The CDR3, as DNA: TGCGCCAGCGGGACTAGCGGGAGCCCGAACACCGGGGAGCTGTTTTTT. The encoded protein is CASGTSGSPNTGELFF.

The V and J genes are TRBV7-9 and TRBJ1-5; tentative D call: TRBD1 (5 bases). Deletions cut 1 base from V and 15 bases from J, with 16 bases between. The germline V gene has CDR1 SEHNR and CDR2 FQNEAQ (reference sequence). CDR3 length: 13 amino acids. DNA for the CDR3: TGTGCCAGCAGCTTAGTTGGTCAGGGTGGTCTGCATTTT. Its protein is CASSLVGQGGLHF.

This chain uses TRBV4-3 with TRBJ2-1; 7 bases fit TRBD2. This CDR3 contains 16 residues. Losses at the gene ends were 3 bases for V and 4 bases for J; bases not matched to a gene: 9. CDR1 and CDR2 (germline): LGHNA, YSLEER. The CDR3 DNA sequence: TGCGCCAGCAGCCACCGAACGACTAGCCATTACAATGAGCAGTTCTTC. This translates into CASSHRTTSHYNEQFF.

The chain links TRBV30 to TRBJ2-2; maybe TRBD2 (5 bases). This CDR3 is built from 13 residues. Germline CDR1 is GTSNPN and CDR2 is SVGIG (reference sequence). V lost 0 bases and J lost 7, with 9 bases in between. The CDR3 nucleotides are TGTGCCTGGAGTGTACGGCGGGTCGGGGAGCTGTTTTTT. Protein product: CAWSVRRVGELFF.

The chain links TRBV2 to TRBJ2-1, with TRBD2 matching 13 bases. Germline CDR1 and CDR2: SNHLY and FYNNEI. V shed 4 bases, J shed 0 bases, and the junction held 12 bases outside the gene matches. This CDR3 region has 20 residues. Written as DNA, the CDR3 is TGTGCCAGCAGTGGCGGTCTAGGACTAGCGGGGGACGCCTCCTACAATGAGCAGTTCTTC. Translating it yields CASSGGLGLAGDASYNEQFF.

The V and J genes are TRBV7-8 and TRBJ1-2; possibly TRBD1 for D (6 bases). The CDR3 is 14 amino acids. Germline CDR1 reads SGHVS; CDR2 reads FQNEAQ. V gave up 2 bases and J gave up 8 bases, with 15 bases separating them. The CDR3 loop reads CASSLKDSLEGYTF. The CDR3 region has the DNA TGTGCCAGCAGCTTAAAGGACAGTCTAGAGGGCTACACCTTC.